This T cell receptor beta chain was obtained from a study of blood T cells in healthy people across ages. Study-level findings and limits: Strong correlation existed between TCR beta diversity and naive T cell percentage. Diversity was higher, and naive CD4+ cells more numerous, in long-lived donors than in aged donors.

The CDR3 length is 15 residues. Germline lookup yields CDR1 MDHEN and CDR2 SYDVKM. With 5 bases clipped from V and 4 bases from J, the junction kept 6 bases outside the gene matches. The authors ran a second PCR of 7 to 11 cycles using a sample-barcoded 5' primer and a J-beta primer mix. All samples gave at least 2.5 million CDR3-containing paired-end reads. TCRdb re-called the 5' RACE reads with MiXCR, one entry per CDR3 protein. The table records over 750,000 distinct CDR3 sequences, 25% of them present only once. As regards this clonotype: What it binds is not known.

Separately, the same data were catalogued under a study of T cells of mothers and their children. That report notes: Overlap measured in related mother-child pairs was slightly, non-significantly higher than in unrelated pairs.

This chain uses TRBV28 with TRBJ1-4; 8 bases line up with TRBD1. This sequence was found in a boy aged 5-17 years in good health. Sequencing was performed on blood. In DNA form, the CDR3 reads TGTGCCAGCAGTCCCCGGACAGGGTTTAATGAAAAACTGTTTTTT. Residues: CASSPRTGFNEKLFF.